This TCR beta chain originates from a study of blood T cell repertoires in COVID-19. In the study overall: PBMCs, B-cell-depleted T cells, or T cells provided the cDNA or gDNA that made up the material.

Per the original methods: Reference gene primer amplification gave estimated nucleated cell counts. Only in-frame clones appear in the TCRdb table, and some are missing; sequencing was by immunoSEQ multiplex PCR. That table gives V, J and clone size, and the DNA gave D and trimming. This sample carries around 260,000 clones, 80% to 90% of them seen once, and the ten largest clones take 9.5% to 13%. There are 17 residues in the CDR3. The V gene's germline CDR1 is MNHNS and CDR2 SASEGT. V dropped 3 bases and J dropped 0 bases, with 15 bases sitting between them. During active infection, Seattle patients enrolled and were then monitored through disease.

The chain recombines TRBV6-1 with TRBJ2-4, with D possibly matching TRBD2 (5 bases). The TCR comes from a woman in her 70s with COVID-19, enrolled during active disease. Material for sequencing was peripheral blood. CDR3 coding DNA: TGTGCCAGCAGTGATGCTGCGGGCTACCTAGCCAAAAACATTCAGTACTTC. It encodes CASSDAAGYLAKNIQYF.